The 8 T cell receptor beta chains in this list originate from one sample, sequenced in a study of control samples from healthy donors and cancer patients (TCRdb year 2020). The library was made by the immunoSEQ multiplex PCR assay. Not all clones reach the TCRdb copy of this immuneACCESS table, which keeps in-frame sequences only. Checked studies attribute under half of the gap to unresolved V genes and leave the rest unexplained. The sample table holds fewer than 65,000 clones, of which about 92% were seen once. The ten largest clonotypes hold roughly 1.6% of the sample. Sequenced material: PBMCs. The receptors were gathered from a man aged 35 to 55 with colorectal cancer.

The chain joins TRBV7-9 to TRBJ1-4; the D is unclear. Per the germline V gene, CDR1 is SEHNR and CDR2 is FQNEAQ (reference sequence). This CDR3 comprises 16 residues. Trimming pared 5 bases from V and 0 bases from J, leaving 13 bases between. DNA for the CDR3: TGTGCCAGCAGCACCGGACGGATTGCAACTAATGAAAAACTGTTTTTT. Translated: CASSTGRIATNEKLFF.

The chain has TRBV12-5 and TRBJ2-2; D may be TRBD1 (5 bases). The CDR3 contains 17 residues. V was trimmed by 0 bases and J by 1 base, leaving 12 bases between them. CDR1 and CDR2 (germline): LGHNT, FRNRAP. CDR3 region: CASGLVRSRENTGELFF. The CDR3 coding sequence is TGTGCTAGTGGTTTGGTACGCTCCAGGGAGAACACCGGGGAGCTGTTTTTT. The complete variable domain, with remaining parts taken from reference TRBV12-5 and TRBJ2-2, reads DARVTQTPRHKVTEMGQEVTMRCQPILGHNTVFWYRQTMMQGLELLAYFRNRAPLDDSGMPKDRFSAEMPDATLATLKIQPSEPRDSAVYFCASGLVRSRENTGELFFGEGSRLTVL.

This sequence joins TRBV5-1 and TRBJ1-4; 8 bases are a match to TRBD1. V lost 7 bases, J lost 0 bases, and 5 bases stayed unmatched. Germline values: CDR1 SGHRS, CDR2 YFSETQ. The CDR3 has 15 residues. The CDR3 region has the DNA TGCGCCAGCCGGCGACAGGGGACAACTAATGAAAAACTGTTTTTT. Its translation is CASRRQGTTNEKLFF.

The rearrangement uses TRBV25-1 and TRBJ1-1; 10 bases align to TRBD1. The germline CDR1 and CDR2 sequences are MGHDK and SYGVNS. V dropped 3 bases and J dropped 6; count of bases not matched to a gene: 7. The CDR3 is 15 amino acids. CDR3 nucleotide sequence: TGTGCCAGCAGTGAGGGACAGGGGTTGGACCCTGAAGCTTTCTTT. Translated, it gives CASSEGQGLDPEAFF.

The chain employs TRBV5-8 and TRBJ2-5, with unresolved D. Germline V lookup: CDR1 SGHTS, CDR2 YDEGEE. V lost 0 bases and J lost 5, with 14 bases in between. The CDR3 loop spans 15 amino acids. The CDR3 here is CASSLVGPPLETQYF. The CDR3 bases are TGTGCCAGCAGCTTGGTTGGACCTCCCCTGGAGACCCAGTACTTC.

V is TRBV7-9 and J is TRBJ2-7, with TRBD1 identical over 9 bases. Germline V CDR1 and CDR2: SEHNR, FQNEAQ (reference sequence). This CDR3 region has 15 residues. Trimming took 4 bases from V and 3 from J; bases not matched to a gene: 7. CDR3 in amino acids: CASSSPGTGFYEQYF. In DNA, the CDR3 is TGTGCCAGCAGCTCGCCCGGGACAGGGTTCTACGAGCAGTACTTC.

This clone was counted a single time. The V gene is TRBV6-2 or TRBV6-3, the J gene TRBJ1-1; maybe TRBD1 (5 bases). Germline V lookup: CDR1 MNHEY, CDR2 SVGEGT. This CDR3 contains 17 residues. V lost 2 bases to trimming and J lost 5 bases, with 21 bases between them. The DNA for the CDR3 is TGTGCCAGCAGTTACCCTGTTACCGGGGCTTTGAGGACTGAAGCTTTCTTT. Encoded protein: CASSYPVTGALRTEAFF.

The rearrangement uses TRBV4-3 and TRBJ1-4, with D perhaps TRBD1 (5 bases). CDR3 size: 18 residues. With 0 bases removed from V and 8 bases from J, the gap between germline ends came to 22 bases. Germline CDR1 LGHNA, CDR2 YSLEER. CDR3 sequence reads: CASSQEISGTQGREKLFF. The CDR3 bases are TGCGCCAGCAGCCAAGAAATATCCGGGACCCAAGGGAGAGAAAAACTGTTTTTT.